These 16 T cell receptor beta chains share one sample of origin, sequenced in a study of blood T cell repertoires in COVID-19. TCRdb's copy holds only in-frame clones and misses some; the assay was immunoSEQ multiplex PCR. The sample has hundreds of thousands of clones, roughly 80% seen once. The sequenced sample was PBMCs or T cells enriched from blood (not recorded which). The receptors derive from a woman in her thirties or forties who had been exposed to COVID-19.

V is TRBV11-2 and J is TRBJ2-7, with 10 bases lining up with TRBD1. The V segment lost 5 bases and the J segment 13 bases; nucleotides outside the gene matches: 8. The CDR3 extends over 12 amino acids. Germline V gives CDR1 SGHAT, CDR2 FQNNGV. The CDR3 DNA follows: TGTGCCAGCAGCCCCGGAGGGGACAGGGGTTACTTC. Translated: CASSPGGDRGYF.

V gene TRBV7-3 combines with J gene TRBJ2-5; tentatively, D is TRBD1 (6 bases). This CDR3 spans 13 amino acids. V was clipped by 10 bases and J by 5 bases, with 17 bases between them. Germline CDR1 reads SGHTA; CDR2 reads FQGTGA. In DNA form, the CDR3 reads TGTGCCACTCAAAAGGGACACGGGGAGACCCAGTACTTC. Translated: CATQKGHGETQYF. The variable domain in full, completed from reference TRBV7-3 and TRBJ2-5, reads GAGVSQTPSNKVTEKGKYVELRCDPISGHTALYWYRQSLGQGPEFLIYFQGTGAADDSGLPNDRFFAVRPEGSVSTLKIQRTERGDSAVYLCATQKGHGETQYFGPGTRLLVL.

CDR3 nucleotide sequence: TGCGCCAGCAGCCAAGAAAAGCGGGGGGGCGGCGAGCAGTTCTTC. Protein: CASSQEKRGGGEQFF. This chain joins TRBV4-3 and TRBJ2-1, with 10 positions matching TRBD2. This CDR3 contains 15 residues. The V gene's germline CDR1 is LGHNA and CDR2 YSLEER. The V and J ends lost 0 bases and 10 bases, in that order; junction bases with no gene match: 6.

This chain uses TRBV2 with TRBJ2-1; D is possibly TRBD1 (7 bases). Germline assignment: CDR1 SNHLY and CDR2 FYNNEI. The CDR3 has 15 residues. V lost 6 bases and J 4 bases, leaving 16 bases between the germline ends. This CDR3 is CASSFRGAPYNEQFF. Written as DNA, the CDR3 is TGTGCCAGCAGCTTCAGGGGGGCCCCTTACAATGAGCAGTTCTTC.

CDR3 amino acids: CASSYQAGTYNEQFF. CDR3 DNA: TGTGCCAGCAGTTACCAAGCGGGGACCTACAATGAGCAGTTCTTC. V is TRBV6-2 or TRBV6-3 and J is TRBJ2-1, with TRBD2 matching over 7 bases. V shed 2 bases and J 2 bases; nucleotides not matched to a gene: 3. The germline CDR1 and CDR2 sequences are MNHEY and SVGEGT. CDR3 size: 15 residues.

CDR3 region: CASSLGRAGITEAFF. The CDR3 DNA reads as TGTGCCAGCAGCTTGGGAAGGGCCGGGATCACTGAAGCTTTCTTT. V and J are TRBV7-3 and TRBJ1-1; unclear D gene. V shed 3 bases and J shed 4 bases, with 15 bases lying between them. The CDR3 is 15 residues long. The germline CDR1 and CDR2 sequences are SGHTA and FQGTGA.

The chain carries TRBV7-2 and TRBJ1-2; D unclear. The V gene lost 5 bases and the J gene lost 7 bases, with 17 bases spanning the gap. The CDR3 consists of 14 residues. The germline V gene has CDR1 SGHTA and CDR2 FQGNSA. DNA for the CDR3: TGTGCCAGCAGCGCAGCCCAGGCGTCAGGTGGCTACACCTTC. Protein sequence: CASSAAQASGGYTF.

The chain links TRBV10-3 to TRBJ2-7; 10 nucleotides agree with TRBD2. The CDR3 spans 13 residues. Germline V gene lookup returns CDR1 ENHRY and CDR2 SYGVKD. After removal of 6 bases from V and 4 bases from J, the junction contained 3 bases not matched to a gene. CDR3 coding DNA: TGTGCCATCAGGGAGCGGGAGGGATACGAGCAGTACTTC. Translation: CAIREREGYEQYF.

The rearrangement links TRBV9 to TRBJ2-4; maybe TRBD2 (5 bases). The germline V gene encodes CDR1 SGDLS and CDR2 YYNGEE. The CDR3 extends over 15 amino acids. The V and J ends lost 0 bases and 1 base respectively, with 8 bases between them. The chain's CDR3 is CASSVGGLAKNIQYF. In DNA form, the CDR3 reads TGTGCCAGCAGCGTAGGCGGGTTGGCCAAAAACATTCAGTACTTC.

This clone appeared a few times. The chain has TRBV5-1 and TRBJ1-1; D ambiguous. The CDR3 covers 14 residues. Trimming shortened V by 4 bases and J by 4 bases, and 14 bases separated the two germline ends. Germline CDR1 SGHRS, CDR2 YFSETQ. CDR3 DNA: TGCGCCAGCAGCCCAGGATCCGGGAGCACTGAAGCTTTCTTT. Translating gives CASSPGSGSTEAFF.

The rearrangement links TRBV7-9 to TRBJ2-5; possible D gene TRBD2, 6 bases. Germline CDR1 is SEHNR and CDR2 is FQNEAQ (reference sequence). The CDR3 is 15 residues long. With 3 bases removed from V and 4 bases from J, the gap between germline ends came to 15 bases. Here the CDR3 reads CASSFYGGPAETQYF. The CDR3 DNA reads TGTGCCAGCAGCTTTTACGGGGGTCCCGCAGAGACCCAGTACTTC.

The genes are TRBV23-1 and TRBJ1-2; 8 bases are a match to TRBD1. TRBV23-1 is noted as an ORF with a role that remains uncertain. This CDR3 has 15 residues. Germline trimming cut 0 bases from V and 8 bases from J; bases unmatched to any gene: 8. CDR3 amino acids: CASSQSRGQVEGYTF. The CDR3 region has the DNA TGCGCCAGCAGTCAATCGAGGGGACAGGTAGAAGGCTACACCTTC.

The J gene is TRBJ1-1, the V gene TRBV4-2; a possible D gene is TRBD1 (5 bases). Trimming left V 1 base short and J 5 bases short, with 11 bases between. CDR1 LGHNA and CDR2 YNFKEQ come from the germline V gene. CDR3 length: 14 residues. CDR3 amino acids: CASSQAKPGTEAFF. In nucleotides, the CDR3 is TGTGCCAGCAGCCAAGCAAAACCAGGGACTGAAGCTTTCTTT.

The CDR3 DNA is TGTGCCAGCAGCCAAGATATGGGCCGTGAACTGTTTTTT. Translated: CASSQDMGRELFF. The V call is TRBV4-2, the J call TRBJ1-4; unclear D gene. This CDR3 has 13 residues. Between the trimmed V and J ends, which lost 0 bases and 12 bases, there was a span of 11 bases. The germline V gene encodes CDR1 LGHNA and CDR2 YNFKEQ.

The J gene is TRBJ2-3, the V gene TRBV7-3; TRBD1 matches 9 bases. CDR1 SGHTA and CDR2 FQGTGA come from the germline V gene. V lost 3 bases, J lost 7 bases, and 5 bases stayed unmatched. CDR3 length: 14 amino acids. The CDR3 DNA reads as TGTGCCAGCAGCTTTGGGACAGGGAGGAATACGCAGTATTTT. It specifies CASSFGTGRNTQYF.

This chain connects TRBV27 to TRBJ1-2, with 9 bases identical to TRBD1. CDR1 and CDR2 (germline): MNHEY, SMNVEV (reference sequence). Trimming took 5 bases from V and 10 from J; bases not matched to a gene: 11. The CDR3 loop spans 14 amino acids. CDR3 nucleotide sequence: TGTGCCAGCAGTCCGGGACAGGGATGGAGTGACTACACCTTC. It codes for CASSPGQGWSDYTF.